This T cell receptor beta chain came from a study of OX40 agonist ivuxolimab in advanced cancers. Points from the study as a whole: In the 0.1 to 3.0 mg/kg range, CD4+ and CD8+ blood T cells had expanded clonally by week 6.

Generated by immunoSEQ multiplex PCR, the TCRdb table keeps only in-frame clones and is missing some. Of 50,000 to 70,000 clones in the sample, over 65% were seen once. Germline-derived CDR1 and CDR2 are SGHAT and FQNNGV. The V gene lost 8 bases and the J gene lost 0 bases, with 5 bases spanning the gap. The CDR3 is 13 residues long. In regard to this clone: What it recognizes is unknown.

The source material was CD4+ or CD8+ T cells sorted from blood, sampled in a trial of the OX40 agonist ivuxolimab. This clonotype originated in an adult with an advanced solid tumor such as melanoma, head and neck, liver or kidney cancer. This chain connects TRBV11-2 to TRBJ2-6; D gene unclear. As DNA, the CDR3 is TGTGCCAGCCGGGCCTCTGGGGCCAACGTCCTGACTTTC. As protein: CASRASGANVLTF. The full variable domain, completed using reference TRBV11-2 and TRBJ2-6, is EAGVAQSPRYKIIEKRQSVAFWCNPISGHATLYWYQQILGQGPKLLIQFQNNGVVDDSQLPKDRFSAERLKGVDSTLKIQPAKLEDSAVYLCASRASGANVLTFGAGSRLTVL.